This entry features one T cell receptor (beta chain) sequence. The target antigen is unknown. As for the donors, each was a healthy bone marrow donor. Nominal health characterized the donors when sampled, though unrecorded immune exposures were likely. The PCR ran on 60 Vbeta and 13 Jbeta primers. Only in-frame clones appear in the TCRdb table, and some are missing; sequencing was by immunoSEQ multiplex PCR. Here the sample spans over 150,000 clones, about four fifths being singletons. This CDR3 contains 11 residues. Germline CDR1 reads SQVTM; CDR2 reads ANQGSEA. Trimming shortened V by 6 bases and J by 7 bases, and 12 bases separated the two germline ends. The sample is drawn from a study of cytomegalovirus exposure and HLA in healthy donors. Study-level results: Segments of the TCR beta V type were, in most cases, productive about 87% or about 30% of the time in an earlier analysis. Presence/absence analyses assumed roughly uniform sequencing depth across donors, which may not hold.

The clonotype was recovered from a man aged 50 or older in good health and CMV-seronegative. The genes are TRBV29-1 and TRBJ2-5; unclear D gene. The sample taken for sequencing was PBMCs. CDR3 DNA: TGCAGCGTCGCGGATACGGCGACCCAGTACTTC. This translates into CSVADTATQYF.